The clone carrying this TCR beta chain was detected a few times. Its antigen is undetermined. This record comes from a study of T-cell memory formation after mild COVID-19. Study observations and caveats: Prior to infection, memory already included some responding clones, suggesting cross-reactive memory joined.

From germline, CDR1 is SGHVT and CDR2 SQSDAQ. CDR3 size: 17 residues. V shed 5 bases and J shed 0 bases, with 20 bases lying between them. In TCRdb, the 5' RACE reads were re-called with MiXCR into one record per CDR3 protein. The sample lists 40,000 to 45,000 distinct CDR3 sequences, less than 9.5% occurring once. The receptor comes from an adult woman who had mild COVID-19 (a few samples of this study predate the infection). Cell type and time point are not known. Source material: PBMCs or a T cell subset sorted from them (not recorded which). The rearrangement joins TRBV7-4 to TRBJ2-7; D possibly corresponds to TRBD2 (6 bases). CDR3: CASSLSRGAGTSYEQYF. CDR3 bases: TGTGCCAGCAGCCTAAGCCGCGGGGCGGGGACCTCCTACGAGCAGTACTTC.